The rows below give T cell receptor beta chains drawn from one sample of a study of blood T cell repertoires in COVID-19. This table comes from immunoSEQ multiplex PCR, and its TCRdb copy is limited to in-frame clones, with some not included. The table has 15,000 to 20,000 clones, 93% seen once. The sequencing input was peripheral blood. The receptors here all came from a woman aged 50 to 60 with active COVID-19. Both conserved end residues are part of each CDR3. The D gene is left open where the match is weak.

cdr3_length,d_call,v_call,j_call,cdr3_aa
19,TRBD1,TRBV28,TRBJ2-7,CASSLLGGTGGEWRYEQYF
14,TRBD1,TRBV7-6,TRBJ2-7,CASSLVDRDGEQYF
15,TRBD1,TRBV5-1,TRBJ1-6,CASSLDRGRNSPLHF
12,-,TRBV3-1/TRBV3-2,TRBJ2-7,CASSHQGNEQYF
11,-,TRBV6-6,TRBJ2-7,CASRTYYEQYF
13,-,TRBV7-9,TRBJ1-2,CASSLPTGRGYTF
13,-,TRBV24-1,TRBJ2-5,CATSVAGLETQYF
15,-,TRBV28,TRBJ2-7,CASSPPTGHSYEQYF
17,-,TRBV5-1,TRBJ2-1,CASSWGGGRQRDNEQFF
13,-,TRBV13,TRBJ1-2,CASSPGGGYGYTF
12,-,TRBV29-1,TRBJ2-7,CSVRDISYEQYF
12,TRBD1,TRBV19,TRBJ1-5,CATRQGNQPQHF
15,TRBD1,TRBV29-1,TRBJ1-1,CSVEKGQGSRGEAFF
11,-,TRBV6-2/TRBV6-3,TRBJ2-1,CASSSLYEQFF
13,-,TRBV5-1,TRBJ1-2,CASSLQGPYGYTF
15,TRBD1,TRBV18,TRBJ2-1,CASSPSGTGSNEQFF
13,TRBD2,TRBV2,TRBJ2-1,CASRTSGYNEQFF
15,TRBD1,TRBV11-2,TRBJ2-2,CASSSITGGSGELFF
15,-,TRBV2,TRBJ1-5,CASSETSRVNQPQHF
17,TRBD2,TRBV9,TRBJ2-3,CASSHAGTSGRTDTQYF
14,TRBD2,TRBV5-1,TRBJ2-5,CASRVPGGLGTQYF
16,TRBD2,TRBV5-1,TRBJ2-7,CASSLLAARSSYEQYF
15,-,TRBV3-1/TRBV3-2,TRBJ1-3,CASSQVPSSGNTIYF
19,TRBD2,TRBV23-1,TRBJ2-5,CASISTGRRREGPRETQYF
15,-,TRBV5-1,TRBJ1-2,CASSLVTSSGYGYTF
15,-,TRBV19,TRBJ2-6,CASSIASPGANVLTF
16,TRBD2,TRBV7-9,TRBJ2-3,CASSSGERGSTDTQYF
15,-,TRBV5-6,TRBJ1-5,CASSLAGRAGQPQHF
13,-,TRBV12-5,TRBJ2-7,CASPPGHLYEQYF
14,TRBD1,TRBV6-5,TRBJ2-7,CASRAGGNSYEQYF
16,TRBD2,TRBV28,TRBJ2-5,CASSPSLAGAPETQYF
13,-,TRBV5-5,TRBJ2-7,CASSDRELYEQYF
13,-,TRBV6-5,TRBJ1-2,CASSSPRQYGYTF
15,TRBD1,TRBV18,TRBJ1-5,CASSPGQGGNQPQHF
15,-,TRBV6-5,TRBJ1-3,CASSTGLGRGNTIYF
15,TRBD1,TRBV18,TRBJ2-2,CASSPGQGHTGELFF
20,-,TRBV21-1,TRBJ2-5,CASSKEAGSGRAFEKETQYF
16,-,TRBV19,TRBJ1-1,CASQGTAPPLNTEAFF
15,-,TRBV19,TRBJ1-5,CASSTNGQVNQPQHF